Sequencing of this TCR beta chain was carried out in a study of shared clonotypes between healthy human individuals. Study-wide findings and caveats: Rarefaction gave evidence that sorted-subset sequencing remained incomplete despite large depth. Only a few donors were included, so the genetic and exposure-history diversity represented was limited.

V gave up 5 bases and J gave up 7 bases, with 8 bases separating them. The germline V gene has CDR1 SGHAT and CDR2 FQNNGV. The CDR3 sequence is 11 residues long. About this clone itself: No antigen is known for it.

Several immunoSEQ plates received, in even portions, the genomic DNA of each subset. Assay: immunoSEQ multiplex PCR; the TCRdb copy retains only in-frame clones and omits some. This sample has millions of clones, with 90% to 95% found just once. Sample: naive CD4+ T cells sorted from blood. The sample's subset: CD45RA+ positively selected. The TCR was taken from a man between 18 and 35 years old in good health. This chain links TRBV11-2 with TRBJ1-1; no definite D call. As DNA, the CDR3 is TGTGCCAGCAGCCACGGCTTTGAAGCTTTCTTT. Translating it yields CASSHGFEAFF.